This TCR beta chain was documented in a study of T cell responses to AZD1222 COVID-19 vaccine (dated by TCRdb to the early 2020s). Concerning the study at large: Because spike-specific TCR depth and breadth did not differ between the two schedules, AZD1222 recipients who got a second dose at roughly 4 weeks were pooled with those who got a second dose at roughly 12 weeks. TCR sequencing was performed for 230 to 250 trial participants, of whom about 200 were given two doses of AZD1222 and about 25 were given two doses of MenACWY control vaccine. Trial participants were enrolled into age subgroups of 18-55, 56-69 and 70-plus years, which contained approximately 150, 28 and 58 TCR-sequenced participants, respectively. General study outcomes and caveats: Epitopes outside the regions mutated in the B.1.351 and B.1.1.7 variants were reportedly recognized by nearly half of the unique spike-specific TCRs. Participants were mostly white British and included more females than males, and it was suggested by the authors that clonal diversity may have been underestimated. In the small 56-69-year group, the increase in depth fell short of significance, most likely because of low power. Conclusions about previously exposed vaccinees are limited because only six or seven AZD1222 recipients were SARS-CoV-2 seropositive at baseline. The vaccine-associated CD4 TCRs covered the entire spike protein, and the dominant responses fell in regions 160-218 and 743-854. Spike-specific TCR breadth and depth rose significantly after two AZD1222 doses compared with day 0 and with MenACWY recipients. No day 14 peak-response samples were available, so repertoires were characterized only after the peak T cell response.

As concerns this clone: The antigen it binds to is not known. Base qualities are not recorded, but no much larger clone differs from it by a single base.

Interpreted using the paper, the time point label stands for: baseline before first vaccination. Vaccinee samples came from UK trials COV001 and COV002, including a single-blind randomized controlled phase 2/3 trial of AZD1222 (ChAdOx1 nCoV-19) in healthy adults. For TCRbeta chain sequencing, PBMC samples from trial participants were taken at day 0 and at day 28 after the second dose. The CDR3 regions of human TCRbeta chains were analyzed by immunosequencing. As for the original processing: Repertoire TCRs were checked for matches against a reference library of SARS-CoV-2-specific TCRs that had been generated using the MIRA antigen-specificity platform. Breadth was defined as the fraction of unique TCRs that were SARS-CoV-2-associated, and depth was defined as the fraction of total T cells that were SARS-CoV-2-associated. Using the MIRA data, every spike-specific TCR was mapped to the spike region that the TCR reacted to and assigned to either a CD4 or a CD8 class. Log10-transformed breadth and depth values were compared by one-way ANOVA with Sidak's multiple comparisons tests. Imported from immuneACCESS, the table was reduced by TCRdb to in-frame sequences with V and J called. These copies leave out some clones; in studies compared against another copy, an unresolved V gene accounts for under half, and the cause of the remainder is not known. For V, J and clone size, that table is used; D and trimming come from the DNA. This sample gives some 170,000 clones in total; 85% to 90% of them show up just once. The biggest ten clones account for 1.5% to 2% of the sample.

Deletion took 5 bases off V and 1 base off J, with a span of 12 bases between the germline ends. Including the terminal cysteine and phenylalanine, the CDR3 comprises 14 residues. The entry retains the CDR3 DNA only, 42 bases that are in frame from base 1. The CDR1 and CDR2 encoded by the germline V gene (reference sequence) are SEHNR and FQNEAQ. This receptor was taken from an adult in good health. The receptor chain draws on TRBV7-9 and TRBJ2-7, with the D segment identity uncertain. The specimen was peripheral blood, collected on day 0 of AZD1222 vaccination. The CDR3 protein is CASSPAIRSYEQYF. The sequenced DNA is TGTGCCAGCAGCCCCGCCATTAGGTCCTACGAGCAGTACTTC.